The 26 T cell receptor beta chains presented below share a single source sample, sequenced in a study of T cells in Graves' hyperthyroidism and ophthalmopathy. RNA transcripts were the template for amplifying TCR beta CDR3 regions. During a first-round RT-PCR of the TCR CDR3, the HTBI primer set was used. TCRdb redid the calling of the multiplex PCR reads with MiXCR, one entry per CDR3 protein. The sample records more than 550,000 distinct CDR3 sequences, around a sixth being singletons. What was sequenced was blood. These receptors were collected from a woman aged 50 to 60 with Graves' hyperthyroidism that later progressed to Graves' ophthalmopathy.

The rearrangement uses TRBV20-1 and TRBJ2-1; TRBD1 might be the D (6 bases). V lost 4 bases and J lost 5, with 24 bases in between. The V gene's germline CDR1 is DFQATT and CDR2 SNEGSKA (reference sequence). The CDR3 loop spans 17 amino acids. The CDR3 sequence: CSAMNAGWGPFNNEQFF. The DNA for the CDR3 is TGCAGTGCTATGAACGCAGGATGGGGGCCTTTCAACAATGAGCAGTTCTTC.

This clonotype occurred a few times. The chain couples TRBV5-6 to TRBJ1-6; no definite D call. V lost 0 bases, J lost 8 bases, and 9 bases lay in between. Germline CDR1 is SGHDT and CDR2 is YYEEEE. This CDR3 region has 14 residues. The CDR3 DNA reads as TGTGCCAGCAGCTTGGTCGTTTCGGATTCACCCCTCCACTTT. Translating gives CASSLVVSDSPLHF.

This clonotype has a handful of counts. V and J are TRBV13 and TRBJ2-3, with TRBD2 identical over 7 bases. V lost 3 bases, J lost 0 bases, and 3 bases stayed unmatched. Germline V gives CDR1 PRHDT, CDR2 FYEKMQ (reference sequence). The CDR3 sequence is 15 residues long. The CDR3 DNA reads TGTGCCAGCAGCTTTATTAGCGGGAGCACAGATACGCAGTATTTT. Its protein is CASSFISGSTDTQYF. Drawing the rest from reference TRBV13 and TRBJ2-3, the complete variable domain is AAGVIQSPRHLIKEKRETATLKCYPIPRHDTVYWYQQGPGQDPQFLISFYEKMQSDKGSIPDRFSAQQFSDYHSELNMSSLELGDSALYFCASSFISGSTDTQYFGPGTRLTVL.

In its sample, this clonotype was seen many times. CDR3 residues: CASSGQDSSYNEQFF. DNA of the CDR3: TGTGCCAGCAGTGGGCAGGACAGCTCCTACAATGAGCAGTTCTTC. The rearrangement joins TRBV2 to TRBJ2-1; possibly TRBD1 for D (6 bases). CDR1 is SNHLY, CDR2 FYNNEI, per germline. V was shortened by 4 bases and J by 0 bases, with 10 bases between the two germline ends. The CDR3 runs 15 residues.

This clonotype has a count of ten or more. The chain is built from TRBV12-3 or TRBV12-4 and TRBJ1-1; 7 nucleotides line up with TRBD1. V dropped 4 bases and J dropped 7; count of bases not matched to a gene: 12. The CDR3 is 15 amino acids. The CDR3 sequence is CASSSQVYRDSEAFF. The CDR3 nucleotides read TGTGCCAGCAGTTCGCAAGTTTACCGGGACAGTGAAGCTTTCTTT.

This clonotype occurred many times. This chain connects TRBV20-1 to TRBJ2-2; TRBD2 might be the D (7 bases). V was pared by 3 bases and J by 3 bases, with 17 bases between. There are 16 residues in the CDR3. Germline V gene sequence: CDR1 DFQATT, CDR2 SNEGSKA (reference sequence). The DNA of the CDR3 is TGCAGTGCTAGTTCCCCTCGGGGGGCGGACACCGGGGAGCTGTTTTTT. Amino acids: CSASSPRGADTGELFF.

The V call is TRBV12-3 or TRBV12-4, the J call TRBJ1-4; 10 bases align to TRBD1. The CDR3 extends over 15 amino acids. After removal of 4 bases from V and 7 bases from J, the junction contained 6 bases not matched to a gene. The CDR3 sequence is CASSSPGQGLEKLFF. Here the CDR3 DNA reads TGTGCCAGCAGTTCTCCGGGACAGGGGCTTGAAAAACTGTTTTTT.

This clonotype was counted ten times or more. The genes are TRBV3-1 and TRBJ1-5; no reliable D call. The CDR3 totals 13 residues. Trimming left V 3 bases short and J 6 bases short, with 9 bases between. Germline V gene lookup returns CDR1 LGHDT and CDR2 YNNKEL (reference sequence). The CDR3 sequence: CASSQGKLQPQHF. CDR3 sequence (DNA): TGTGCCAGCAGCCAGGGAAAACTTCAGCCCCAGCATTTT.

This clonotype was recorded at least ten times. This chain joins TRBV27 and TRBJ2-1; D gene uncertain. The CDR3 spans 15 residues. With 5 bases removed from V and 0 bases from J, the gap between germline ends came to 11 bases. Germline lookup yields CDR1 MNHEY and CDR2 SMNVEV (reference sequence). The CDR3 DNA is TGTGCCAGCAGTGACGGGCTTCTCTCCTACAATGAGCAGTTCTTC. Residues: CASSDGLLSYNEQFF.

This clonotype has at least ten counts. V and J are TRBV5-1 and TRBJ2-5; a possible D gene is TRBD2 (6 bases). The CDR3 runs 15 residues. CDR1 SGHRS and CDR2 YFSETQ come from the germline V gene. V was cut by 1 base and J by 5 bases, with 15 bases left in between. DNA for the CDR3: TGCGCCAGCAGCTTGAACCCAGCGGCGGGGGAGACCCAGTACTTC. This codes for CASSLNPAAGETQYF. The variable domain in full, completed from reference TRBV5-1 and TRBJ2-5, reads KAGVTQTPRYLIKTRGQQVTLSCSPISGHRSVSWYQQTPGQGLQFLFEYFSETQRNKGNFPGRFSGRQFSNSRSEMNVSTLELGDSALYLCASSLNPAAGETQYFGPGTRLLVL.

At least ten counts were recorded for this clonotype. The chain uses TRBV2 and TRBJ2-7; D is perhaps TRBD1 (5 bases). V was pared by 6 bases and J by 3 bases, with 9 bases between. CDR1 is SNHLY and CDR2 is FYNNEI in the germline V gene. CDR3 length equals 12 residues. This CDR3 reads CASRDNLYEQYF. In nucleotides, the CDR3 is TGTGCCAGCAGGGACAACCTCTACGAGCAGTACTTC.

A few counts support this clonotype. The rearrangement joins TRBV4-2 to TRBJ2-1; D not certain. Germline CDR1 and CDR2: LGHNA and YNFKEQ. This CDR3 is built from 13 residues. V was clipped by 3 bases and J by 6 bases, with 9 bases between them. For the CDR3, the DNA is TGTGCCAGCAGCCAGGCATTGGGCAATGAGCAGTTCTTC. As protein: CASSQALGNEQFF.

This clonotype was seen at least ten times. This chain uses TRBV7-3 with TRBJ2-2; TRBD2 agrees at 14 bases. The length of the CDR3 is 16 residues. With 2 bases clipped from V and 4 bases from J, the junction kept 0 bases outside the gene matches. In germline, CDR1 is SGHTA, CDR2 FQGTGA. The CDR3 reads CASSLGTSGSTGELFF. The CDR3 DNA reads TGTGCCAGCAGCTTAGGGACTAGCGGGAGCACCGGGGAGCTGTTTTTT.

This chain uses TRBV7-9 with TRBJ2-1; TRBD1 matches 7 bases. Germline CDR1 is SEHNR and CDR2 is FQNEAQ (reference sequence). This CDR3 is 17 amino acids long. The V gene end was trimmed by 2 bases and the J gene end by 4 bases; junction bases not matched to a gene: 11. CDR3: CASSLLFFGQVYNEQFF. CDR3 DNA sequence: TGTGCCAGCAGCTTATTATTCTTCGGACAGGTTTACAATGAGCAGTTCTTC.

This clonotype was found many times. V is TRBV5-4 and J is TRBJ2-1, with a possible D match to TRBD2 (7 bases). CDR3 length: 15 residues. The V and J ends lost 1 base and 10 bases respectively, with 18 bases between them. The germline V gene has CDR1 SGHNT and CDR2 YYREEE (reference sequence). CDR3: CASSLRRGGPKEQFF. CDR3 DNA: TGTGCCAGCAGCTTGAGGAGGGGGGGGCCCAAAGAGCAGTTCTTC.

This clonotype was seen only a few times. The chain recombines TRBV27 with TRBJ1-5, with 9 bases identical to TRBD1. The V gene end was trimmed by 6 bases and the J gene end by 1 base; junction bases not matched to a gene: 4. Germline CDR1 MNHEY, CDR2 SMNVEV (reference sequence). CDR3 size: 15 residues. The CDR3 loop is CASRHGQGSNQPQHF. The CDR3 coding sequence is TGTGCCAGCAGGCACGGACAGGGGAGCAATCAGCCCCAGCATTTT.

Only a few counts were recorded for this clonotype. V usage is TRBV14 and J usage is TRBJ2-1, with 9 bases aligning to TRBD1. After removal of 0 bases from V and 7 bases from J, the junction contained 7 bases not matched to a gene. Per germline, CDR1 SGHDN and CDR2 FVKESK. The CDR3 spans 16 residues. The CDR3 coding sequence is TGTGCCAGCAGCCAAGATGTCGGGACAGGGAATAATGAGCAGTTCTTC. Amino acid sequence: CASSQDVGTGNNEQFF.

This clonotype came up many times. This sequence joins TRBV12-3 or TRBV12-4 and TRBJ1-2; 7 bases are a match to TRBD1. J was trimmed by 8 bases and V by 6 bases; bases with no gene match: 9. This CDR3 has 13 amino acids. The CDR3 sequence is CASSLTGVSGYTF. DNA of the CDR3: TGTGCCAGCAGCCTAACAGGGGTAAGCGGCTACACCTTC.

This clonotype was seen a single time. The gene calls are TRBV7-2 and TRBJ2-1; 8 bases are a match to TRBD2. Germline loops: CDR1 SGHTA, CDR2 FQGNSA. V lost 2 bases and J lost 10; bases outside the gene matches: 16. The CDR3 is 17 residues long. The CDR3 coding sequence is TGTGCCAGCAGCTTAACTGGGGGAGCGGGGGTCCAAGGAGAGCAGTTCTTC. This codes for CASSLTGGAGVQGEQFF.

The rearrangement uses TRBV6-1 and TRBJ1-5; no firm D call. The CDR3 is made up of 15 amino acids. Between the trimmed V and J ends, which lost 7 bases and 0 bases, there was a span of 13 bases. CDR1 MNHNS and CDR2 SASEGT come from the germline V gene. The CDR3 loop reads CASNLSWGSNQPQHF. The DNA of the CDR3 is TGTGCCAGCAATTTATCGTGGGGTAGCAATCAGCCCCAGCATTTT.

This clonotype was observed many times. The V call is TRBV20-1, the J call TRBJ1-2; D remains unclear. Germline CDR1 DFQATT, CDR2 SNEGSKA (reference sequence). The CDR3 is 12 amino acids. V shed 6 bases and J shed 4 bases, with 12 bases lying between them. This CDR3 is CSAYKQIYGYTF. DNA for the CDR3: TGCAGTGCCTATAAGCAGATCTATGGCTACACCTTC.

This chain links TRBV7-2 with TRBJ1-3, with TRBD1 matching over 7 bases. CDR1 is SGHTA, CDR2 FQGNSA, per germline. V shed 5 bases and J 7 bases; nucleotides not matched to a gene: 14. The CDR3 has 16 residues. In DNA form, the CDR3 reads TGTGCCAGCAGCCCAGGGGGGATGGCCCGTGTGAACACCATATATTTT. Its translation is CASSPGGMARVNTIYF.

CDR3: CASSLLAGGLSTQYF. CDR3 nucleotide sequence: TGTGCCAGCAGCTTACTAGCGGGGGGTTTGAGTACGCAGTATTTT. The chain joins TRBV7-2 to TRBJ2-3; 11 bases are shared with TRBD2. The germline V gene encodes CDR1 SGHTA and CDR2 FQGNSA. The CDR3 loop spans 15 amino acids. Trimming cost V 2 bases and J 8 bases; bases outside gene matches: 6.

This clonotype occurred a few times. This chain joins TRBV4-1 and TRBJ2-3; D possibly corresponds to TRBD2 (6 bases). Trimming took 0 bases from V and 6 from J, leaving 16 bases between them. Germline CDR1 MGHRA, CDR2 YSYEKL. The CDR3 spans 16 residues. CDR3 amino acids: CASSQDPRDWQDTQYF. CDR3 in DNA: TGCGCCAGCAGCCAAGATCCAAGGGACTGGCAGGATACGCAGTATTTT.

In nucleotides, the CDR3 is TGTGCCAGCAGCCAAGACCAGACGGGGAGGCAGCCCCAGCATTTT. Protein: CASSQDQTGRQPQHF. V is TRBV4-2 and J is TRBJ1-5; D not certain. CDR3 length: 15 amino acids. The V gene lost 0 bases and the J gene lost 7 bases, with 13 bases spanning the gap. Germline lookup yields CDR1 LGHNA and CDR2 YNFKEQ.

The V gene is TRBV29-1, the J gene TRBJ1-4; no clear D gene. V dropped 5 bases and J dropped 0 bases, with 7 bases sitting between them. Germline V gene sequence: CDR1 SQVTM, CDR2 ANQGSEA. The CDR3 is made up of 13 amino acids. The chain's CDR3 is CSVLGTTNEKLFF. As DNA, the CDR3 is TGCAGCGTTCTTGGTACAACTAATGAAAAACTGTTTTTT.